Reported below is one TCR beta chain. Trimming pared 4 bases from V and 2 bases from J, leaving 15 bases between. Per germline, CDR1 SGHKS and CDR2 YYEKEE (reference sequence). The CDR3 is made up of 15 amino acids. These data come from a study of blood T cell repertoires in COVID-19. Study background: Sites across the United States, Italy and Spain contributed samples from acute and convalescent COVID-19. From T cells, B-cell-depleted T cells, or PBMCs came the material, which was cDNA or gDNA.

In the authors' workflow: Reference gene primer amplification gave nucleated cell count estimates. Clones were read by immunoSEQ multiplex PCR, and TCRdb kept only the in-frame ones, dropping some. For V, J and clone size, that table is used; D and trimming come from the DNA. The table lists more than 150,000 clones, roughly 85% of them singletons. The chain links TRBV5-5 to TRBJ1-1; D may be TRBD1 (6 bases). Sequenced: peripheral blood. The receptor was derived from a woman aged 25 to 39 with acute or convalescent COVID-19. CDR3 sequence (DNA): TGTGCCAGCAGCCCCTCCCTGGACAGAAACACTGAAGCTTTCTTT. Translated: CASSPSLDRNTEAFF.